This T cell receptor (beta chain) emerged from a study of spatial heterogeneity in lung cancer. Time point denoted: sample taken at primary tumor resection. The donors comprised about 70 untreated early-stage non-small cell lung cancer patients. In TCRdb, the 5' RACE reads were re-called with MiXCR into one record per CDR3 protein. The table lists about 7,900 distinct CDR3 sequences, approximately 4.9% of them singletons. There are 15 residues in the CDR3. V dropped 4 bases and J dropped 4 bases, with 16 bases sitting between them. The germline V gene has CDR1 MGHRA and CDR2 YSYEKL. This clonotype is termed medium-sized.

The origin of this receptor is a male donor with early-stage non-small cell lung cancer. The sequences come from PBMCs, collected at surgery. The chain couples TRBV4-1 to TRBJ1-1; unclear D gene. The CDR3 bases are TGCGCCAGCAGCCGGGAGGATCGGGAGGCCACTGAAGCTTTCTTT. This gives the protein CASSREDREATEAFF.